Reported below is one T cell receptor beta chain. Primers included in the PCR were 60 Vbeta and 13 Jbeta primers. Repertoires were generated with immunoSEQ multiplex PCR, while TCRdb's copy carries only in-frame clones and drops some. The sample lists approximately 97,000 clones; about three fifths were seen once. This sample was taken from a study of cytomegalovirus exposure and HLA in healthy donors. With 7 bases removed from V and 0 bases from J, the gap between germline ends came to 9 bases. The germline V gene has CDR1 MNHNS and CDR2 SASEGT. This CDR3 has 13 amino acids. The TCR sequence derives from a human donor in good health. The specimen sequenced was PBMCs. This chain uses TRBV6-1 with TRBJ2-5; D perhaps matches TRBD1 (6 bases). In DNA form, the CDR3 reads TGTGCCAGCAACCAGGGGAACCAAGAGACCCAGTACTTC. It translates to CASNQGNQETQYF.